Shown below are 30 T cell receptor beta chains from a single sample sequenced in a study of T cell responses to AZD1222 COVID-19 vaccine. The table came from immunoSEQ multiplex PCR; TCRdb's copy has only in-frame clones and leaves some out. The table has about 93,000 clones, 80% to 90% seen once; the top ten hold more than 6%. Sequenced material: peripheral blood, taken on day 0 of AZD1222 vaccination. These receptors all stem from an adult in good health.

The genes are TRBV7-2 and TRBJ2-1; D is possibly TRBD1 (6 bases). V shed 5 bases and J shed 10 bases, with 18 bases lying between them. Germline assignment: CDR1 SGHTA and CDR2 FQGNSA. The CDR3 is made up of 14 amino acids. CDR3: CASSLAQGLREQFF. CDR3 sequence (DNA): TGTGCCAGCAGCCTGGCCCAGGGGTTGCGGGAGCAGTTCTTC.

In DNA form, the CDR3 reads TGTGCCATCAGTGAGTCGGGGGGGACGGATGGCTACACCTTC. This encodes CAISESGGTDGYTF. The chain joins TRBV10-3 to TRBJ1-2; possible D gene TRBD1, 5 bases. Trimming took off 0 bases at V and 6 bases at J, with 11 bases between the two ends. Looked up from germline, CDR1 is ENHRY and CDR2 is SYGVKD. This CDR3 region has 14 residues.

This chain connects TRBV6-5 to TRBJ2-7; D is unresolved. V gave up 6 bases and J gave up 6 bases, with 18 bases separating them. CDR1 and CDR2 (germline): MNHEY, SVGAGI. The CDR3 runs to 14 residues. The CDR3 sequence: CASRIDNGPVEQYF. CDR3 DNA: TGTGCCAGCAGGATTGACAATGGCCCCGTCGAGCAGTACTTC.

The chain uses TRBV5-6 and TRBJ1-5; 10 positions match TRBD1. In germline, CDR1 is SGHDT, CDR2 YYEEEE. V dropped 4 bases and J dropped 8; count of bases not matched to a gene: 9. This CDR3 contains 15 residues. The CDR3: CASSKDRGQVEPQHF. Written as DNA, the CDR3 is TGTGCCAGCAGCAAAGACAGGGGGCAGGTTGAGCCCCAGCATTTT.

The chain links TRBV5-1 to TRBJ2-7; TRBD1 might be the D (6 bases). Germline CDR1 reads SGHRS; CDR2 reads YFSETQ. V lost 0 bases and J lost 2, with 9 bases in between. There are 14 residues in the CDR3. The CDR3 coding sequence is TGCGCCAGCAGCTTGGGGGACAAACCCTACGAGCAGTACTTC. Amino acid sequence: CASSLGDKPYEQYF.

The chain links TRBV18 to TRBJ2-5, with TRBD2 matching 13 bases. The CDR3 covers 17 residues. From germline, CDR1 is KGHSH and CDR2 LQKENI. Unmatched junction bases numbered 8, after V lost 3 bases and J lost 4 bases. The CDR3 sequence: CASSPRTTSGRSETQYF. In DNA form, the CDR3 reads TGTGCCAGCTCACCGCGGACGACTAGCGGGAGGTCAGAGACCCAGTACTTC.

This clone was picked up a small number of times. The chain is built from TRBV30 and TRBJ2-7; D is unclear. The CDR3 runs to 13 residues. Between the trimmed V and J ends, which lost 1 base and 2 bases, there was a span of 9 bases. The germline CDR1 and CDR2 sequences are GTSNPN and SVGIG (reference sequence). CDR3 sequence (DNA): TGTGCCTGGAGTGGTGGGGATGCCTACGAGCAGTACTTC. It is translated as CAWSGGDAYEQYF.

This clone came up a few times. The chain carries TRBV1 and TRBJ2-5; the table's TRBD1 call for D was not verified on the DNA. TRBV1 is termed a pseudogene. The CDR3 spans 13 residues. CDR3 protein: CTPCAGIGETQYF. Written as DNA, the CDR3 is TGCACCCCGTGCGCAGGGATTGGAGAGACCCAGTACTTC.

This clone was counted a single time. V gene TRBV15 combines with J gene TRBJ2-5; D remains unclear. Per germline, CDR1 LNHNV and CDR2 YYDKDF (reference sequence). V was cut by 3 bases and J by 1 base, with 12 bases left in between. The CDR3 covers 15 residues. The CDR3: CATSRIVGVQETQYF. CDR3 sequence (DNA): TGTGCCACCAGCAGGATTGTCGGTGTCCAAGAGACCCAGTACTTC.

The CDR3 is CASSPPYQDTEAFF. The CDR3, as DNA: TGTGCCAGCAGTCCACCCTATCAGGACACTGAAGCTTTCTTT. The chain uses TRBV27 and TRBJ1-1, with D uncertain. The CDR3 covers 14 residues. Germline V lookup: CDR1 MNHEY, CDR2 SMNVEV (reference sequence). Trimming removed 5 bases from V and 3 bases from J, with 13 bases in between.

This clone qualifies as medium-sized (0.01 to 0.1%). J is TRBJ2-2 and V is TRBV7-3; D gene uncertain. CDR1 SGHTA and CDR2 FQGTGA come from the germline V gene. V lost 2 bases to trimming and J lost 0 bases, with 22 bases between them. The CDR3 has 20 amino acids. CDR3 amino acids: CASSLSGSLYHLANTGELFF. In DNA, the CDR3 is TGTGCCAGCAGCTTATCCGGGTCTTTGTATCACCTTGCGAACACCGGGGAGCTGTTTTTT.

The CDR3 sequence is CASSRDSLSYEQYF. DNA of the CDR3: TGTGCCAGCAGCCGGGACTCTCTCTCCTACGAGCAGTACTTC. The chain recombines TRBV9 with TRBJ2-7, with D maybe TRBD2 (6 bases). Between the trimmed V and J ends, which lost 4 bases and 0 bases, there was a span of 11 bases. Germline V CDR1 and CDR2: SGDLS, YYNGEE. The CDR3 covers 14 residues.

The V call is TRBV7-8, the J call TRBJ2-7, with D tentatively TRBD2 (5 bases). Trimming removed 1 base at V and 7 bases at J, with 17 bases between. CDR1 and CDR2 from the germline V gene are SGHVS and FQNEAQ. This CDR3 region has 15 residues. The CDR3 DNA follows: TGTGCCAGCAGCTTAGAGAGGACTTCTGTAGGAGAGCAGTACTTC. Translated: CASSLERTSVGEQYF.

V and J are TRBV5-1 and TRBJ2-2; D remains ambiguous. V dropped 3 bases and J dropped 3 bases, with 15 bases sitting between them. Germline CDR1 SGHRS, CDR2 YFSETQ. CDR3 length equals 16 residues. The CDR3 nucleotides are TGCGCCAGCAGCTCAATACAAGGGCTCGACACCGGGGAGCTGTTTTTT. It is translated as CASSSIQGLDTGELFF.

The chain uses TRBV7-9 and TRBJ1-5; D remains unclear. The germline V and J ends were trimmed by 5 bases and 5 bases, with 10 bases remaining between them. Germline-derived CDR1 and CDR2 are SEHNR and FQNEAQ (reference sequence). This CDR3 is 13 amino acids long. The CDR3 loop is CASSMDGDQPQHF. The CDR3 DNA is TGTGCCAGCAGCATGGACGGAGATCAGCCCCAGCATTTT.

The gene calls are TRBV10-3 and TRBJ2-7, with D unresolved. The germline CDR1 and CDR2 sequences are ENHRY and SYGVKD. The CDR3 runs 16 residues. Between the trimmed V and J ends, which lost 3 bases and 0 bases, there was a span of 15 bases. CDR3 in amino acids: CAISEPGDQSSYEQYF. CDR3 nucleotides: TGTGCCATCAGTGAACCGGGCGACCAAAGCTCCTACGAGCAGTACTTC.

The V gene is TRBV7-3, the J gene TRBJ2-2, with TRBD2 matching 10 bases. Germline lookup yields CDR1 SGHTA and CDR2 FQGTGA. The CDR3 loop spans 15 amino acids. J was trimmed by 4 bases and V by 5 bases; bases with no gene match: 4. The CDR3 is CASSRTSGATGELFF. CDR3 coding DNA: TGTGCCAGCAGCAGGACTAGCGGAGCCACCGGGGAGCTGTTTTTT.

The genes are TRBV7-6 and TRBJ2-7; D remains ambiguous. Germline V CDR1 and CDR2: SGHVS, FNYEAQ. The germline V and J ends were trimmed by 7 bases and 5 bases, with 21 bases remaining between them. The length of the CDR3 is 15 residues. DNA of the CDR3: TGTGCCAGCACCGGTGGGAAGACCACAGAAAACGAGCAGTACTTC. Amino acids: CASTGGKTTENEQYF.

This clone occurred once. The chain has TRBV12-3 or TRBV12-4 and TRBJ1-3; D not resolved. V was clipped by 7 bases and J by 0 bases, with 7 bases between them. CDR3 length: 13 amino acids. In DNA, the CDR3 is TGTGCCAGCAAGGAGCGCTCTGGAAACACCATATATTTT. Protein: CASKERSGNTIYF.

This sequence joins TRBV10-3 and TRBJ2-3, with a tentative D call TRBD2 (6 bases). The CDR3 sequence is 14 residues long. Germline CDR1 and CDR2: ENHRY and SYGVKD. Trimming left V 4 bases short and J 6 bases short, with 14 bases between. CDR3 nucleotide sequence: TGTGCCATCAGTGTAGGAGGGCAATCGGATACGCAGTATTTT. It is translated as CAISVGGQSDTQYF.

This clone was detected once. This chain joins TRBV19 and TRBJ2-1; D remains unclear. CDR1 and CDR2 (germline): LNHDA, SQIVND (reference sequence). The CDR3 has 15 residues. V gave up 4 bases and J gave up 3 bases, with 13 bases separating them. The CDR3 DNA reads TGTGCCAGTAGTACTCTGAACGCCGACTACAATGAGCAGTTCTTC. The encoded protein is CASSTLNADYNEQFF.

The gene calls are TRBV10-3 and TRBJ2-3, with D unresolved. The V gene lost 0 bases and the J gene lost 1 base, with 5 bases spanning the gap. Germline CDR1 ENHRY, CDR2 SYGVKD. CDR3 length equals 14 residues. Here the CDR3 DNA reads TGTGCCATCAGTGAGTCGGTCGGCACAGATACGCAGTATTTT. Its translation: CAISESVGTDTQYF.

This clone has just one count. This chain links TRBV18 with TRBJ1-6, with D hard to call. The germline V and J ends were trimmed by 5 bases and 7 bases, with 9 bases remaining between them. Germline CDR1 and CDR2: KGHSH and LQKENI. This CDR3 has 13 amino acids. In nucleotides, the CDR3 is TGTGCCAGCTCAGTCGACTTGAATTCACCCCTCCACTTT. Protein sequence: CASSVDLNSPLHF.

CDR3 nucleotide sequence: TGTGCCACCAGCAGGGACTACCTTCCAGCGGAGGGGGAAAAACTGTTTTTT. Protein: CATSRDYLPAEGEKLFF. The rearrangement links TRBV15 to TRBJ1-4, with a possible D match to TRBD1 (5 bases). The V end lost 3 bases, the J end lost 8 bases, and 22 bases lay between the germline ends. The CDR3 runs 17 residues. Germline lookup yields CDR1 LNHNV and CDR2 YYDKDF (reference sequence).

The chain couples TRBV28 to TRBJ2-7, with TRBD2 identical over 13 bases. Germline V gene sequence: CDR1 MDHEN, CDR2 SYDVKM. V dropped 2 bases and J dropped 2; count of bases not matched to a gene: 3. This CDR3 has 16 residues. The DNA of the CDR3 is TGTGCCAGCAGTTTAGCTGGGACTAGCGGGACCTACGAGCAGTACTTC. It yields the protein CASSLAGTSGTYEQYF.

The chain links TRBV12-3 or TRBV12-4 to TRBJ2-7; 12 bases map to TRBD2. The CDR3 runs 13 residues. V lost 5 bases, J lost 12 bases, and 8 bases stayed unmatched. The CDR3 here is CASSPRLAGVLYF. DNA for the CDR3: TGTGCCAGCAGTCCTCGACTAGCGGGAGTGTTGTACTTC.

Written as DNA, the CDR3 is TGTGCCAGCAGATGGGCAGATACGCAGTATTTT. Amino acids: CASRWADTQYF. V gene TRBV28 combines with J gene TRBJ2-3; D unclear. The germline V and J ends were trimmed by 6 bases and 4 bases, with 5 bases remaining between them. Per germline, CDR1 MDHEN and CDR2 SYDVKM. The CDR3 sequence is 11 residues long.

CDR3 DNA: TGTGCCAGCAGCTTAGTCGGACAGGGCCATGAAAAACTGTTTTTT. Residues: CASSLVGQGHEKLFF. The chain is built from TRBV7-2 and TRBJ1-4; 8 bases map to TRBD1. V lost 1 base, J lost 6 bases, and 4 bases stayed unmatched. CDR3 length: 15 residues. CDR1 SGHTA and CDR2 FQGNSA come from the germline V gene. Full variable domain (missing parts from reference TRBV7-2 and TRBJ1-4): GAGVSQSPSNKVTEKGKDVELRCDPISGHTALYWYRQSLGQGLEFLIYFQGNSAPDKSGLPSDRFSAERTGGSVSTLTIQRTQQEDSAVYLCASSLVGQGHEKLFFGSGTQLSVL.

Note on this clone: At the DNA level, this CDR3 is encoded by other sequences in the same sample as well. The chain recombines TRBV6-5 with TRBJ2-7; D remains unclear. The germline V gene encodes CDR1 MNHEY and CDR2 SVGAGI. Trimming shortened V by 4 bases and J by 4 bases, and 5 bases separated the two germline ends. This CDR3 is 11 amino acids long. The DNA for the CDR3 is TGTGCCAGCAGTTCTCCATACGAGCAGTACTTC. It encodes CASSSPYEQYF.

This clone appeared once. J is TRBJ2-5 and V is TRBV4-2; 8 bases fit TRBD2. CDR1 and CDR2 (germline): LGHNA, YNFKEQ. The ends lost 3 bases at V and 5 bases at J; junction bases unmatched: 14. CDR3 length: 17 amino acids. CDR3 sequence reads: CASSHLASGSVRETQYF. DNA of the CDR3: TGTGCCAGCAGCCACTTGGCGAGCGGGAGCGTGCGGGAGACCCAGTACTTC.